This T cell receptor beta chain is from a study of OX40 agonist ivuxolimab in advanced cancers. Study overall: The study enrolled dose-escalation patients with hepatocellular carcinoma, melanoma, renal cell or head and neck cancer. A male proportion of under 90% was recorded, with mean age about 54 years and range 23 to 79. The study, taken as a whole, reports: Which antigen the expanded peripheral T cells recognized is unknown. Relative to CD4+, CD8+ T cells held more expanded clones on average.

Generated by immunoSEQ multiplex PCR, the TCRdb table keeps only in-frame clones and is missing some. The sample has tens of thousands of clones, around 81% seen once. Germline values: CDR1 DFQATT, CDR2 SNEGSKA (reference sequence). The germline V and J ends were trimmed by 6 bases and 9 bases, with 11 bases remaining between them. The CDR3 runs 11 residues. For this clone: Its antigen is undetermined.

This chain links TRBV20-1 with TRBJ2-2, with unresolved D. The sequences come from CD4+ or CD8+ T cells sorted from blood, collected in a trial of the OX40 agonist ivuxolimab. The origin of this receptor is an adult with an advanced solid tumor such as melanoma, head and neck, liver or kidney cancer. CDR3 sequence: CSALMSRELFF. In DNA form, the CDR3 reads TGCAGTGCCCTGATGTCCCGGGAGCTGTTTTTT.